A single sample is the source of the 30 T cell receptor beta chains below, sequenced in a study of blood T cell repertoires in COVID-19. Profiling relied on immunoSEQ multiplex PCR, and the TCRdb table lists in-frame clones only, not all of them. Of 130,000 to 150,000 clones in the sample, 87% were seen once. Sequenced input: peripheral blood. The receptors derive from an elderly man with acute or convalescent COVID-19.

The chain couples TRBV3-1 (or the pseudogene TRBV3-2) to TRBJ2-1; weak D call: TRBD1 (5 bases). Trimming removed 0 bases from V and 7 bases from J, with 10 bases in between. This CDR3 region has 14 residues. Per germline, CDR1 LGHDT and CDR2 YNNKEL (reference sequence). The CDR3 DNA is TGTGCCAGCAGCCAAGAACCAGGGCGGAATGAGCAGTTCTTC. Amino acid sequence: CASSQEPGRNEQFF.

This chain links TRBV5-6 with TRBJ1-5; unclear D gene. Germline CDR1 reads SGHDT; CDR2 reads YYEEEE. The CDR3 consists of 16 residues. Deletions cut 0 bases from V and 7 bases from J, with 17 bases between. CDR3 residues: CASSLGMPGSGQPQHF. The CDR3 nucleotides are TGTGCCAGCAGCTTGGGGATGCCCGGCTCCGGGCAGCCCCAGCATTTT.

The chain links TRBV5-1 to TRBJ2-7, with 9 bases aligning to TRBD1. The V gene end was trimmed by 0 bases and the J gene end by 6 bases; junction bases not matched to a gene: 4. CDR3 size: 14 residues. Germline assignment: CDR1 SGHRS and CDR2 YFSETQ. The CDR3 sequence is CASSLGGQGSEQYF. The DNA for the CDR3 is TGCGCCAGCAGCTTGGGCGGACAGGGGAGCGAGCAGTACTTC.

DNA for the CDR3: TGCGCCAGCAGCCAATCGGGACAGAATTATAATTCACCCCTCCACTTT. Translation: CASSQSGQNYNSPLHF. This chain links TRBV4-1 with TRBJ1-6, with 7 positions matching TRBD1. CDR1 MGHRA and CDR2 YSYEKL come from the germline V gene. Trimming cost V 2 bases and J 4 bases; bases outside gene matches: 5. The CDR3 length is 16 residues.

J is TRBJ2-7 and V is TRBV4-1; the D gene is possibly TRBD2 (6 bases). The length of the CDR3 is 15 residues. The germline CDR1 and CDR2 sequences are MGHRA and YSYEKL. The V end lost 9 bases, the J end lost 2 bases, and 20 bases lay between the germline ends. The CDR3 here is CASSPLSGVAYEQYF. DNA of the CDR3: TGCGCCAGTTCCCCTCTCTCGGGAGTTGCCTACGAGCAGTACTTC.

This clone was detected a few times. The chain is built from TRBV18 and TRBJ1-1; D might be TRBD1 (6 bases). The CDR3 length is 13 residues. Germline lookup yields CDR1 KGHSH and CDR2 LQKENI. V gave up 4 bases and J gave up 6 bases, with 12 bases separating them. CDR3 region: CASSLTGGPEAFF. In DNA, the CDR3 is TGTGCCAGCTCACTTACGGGGGGCCCTGAAGCTTTCTTT.

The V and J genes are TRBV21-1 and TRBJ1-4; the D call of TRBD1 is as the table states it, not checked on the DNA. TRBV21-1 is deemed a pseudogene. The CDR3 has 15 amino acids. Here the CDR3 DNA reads TGTGCCAGCAGCGGCAGGAAAAGGTGGAATGAAAAACTGTTTTTT. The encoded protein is CASSGRKRWNEKLFF.

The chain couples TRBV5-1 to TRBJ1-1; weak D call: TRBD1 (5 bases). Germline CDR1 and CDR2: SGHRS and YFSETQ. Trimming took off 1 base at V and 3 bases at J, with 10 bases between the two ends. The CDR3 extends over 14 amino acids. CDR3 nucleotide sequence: TGCGCCAGCAGCTTGAGGGGCACTTACACTGAAGCTTTCTTT. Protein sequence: CASSLRGTYTEAFF.

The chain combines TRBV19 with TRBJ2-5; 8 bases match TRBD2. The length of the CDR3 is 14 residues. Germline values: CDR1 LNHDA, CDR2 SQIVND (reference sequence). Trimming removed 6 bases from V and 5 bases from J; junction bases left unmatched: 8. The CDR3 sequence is CASSPAGVGETQYF. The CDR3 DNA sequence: TGTGCCAGTAGCCCAGCGGGAGTTGGTGAGACCCAGTACTTC.

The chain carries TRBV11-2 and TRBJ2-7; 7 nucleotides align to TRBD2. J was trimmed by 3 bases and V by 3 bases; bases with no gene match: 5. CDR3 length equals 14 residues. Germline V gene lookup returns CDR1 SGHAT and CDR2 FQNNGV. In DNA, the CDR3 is TGTGCCAGCAGCTTCGGACTAGGGGTCTACGAGCAGTACTTC. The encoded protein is CASSFGLGVYEQYF.

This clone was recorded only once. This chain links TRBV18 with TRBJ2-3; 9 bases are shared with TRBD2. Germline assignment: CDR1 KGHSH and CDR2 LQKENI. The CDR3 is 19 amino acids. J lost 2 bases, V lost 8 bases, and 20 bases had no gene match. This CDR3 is CASRNRGREREAYTDTQYF. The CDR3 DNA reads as TGTGCCAGCCGCAACAGGGGCCGTGAGCGGGAGGCTTACACAGATACGCAGTATTTT.

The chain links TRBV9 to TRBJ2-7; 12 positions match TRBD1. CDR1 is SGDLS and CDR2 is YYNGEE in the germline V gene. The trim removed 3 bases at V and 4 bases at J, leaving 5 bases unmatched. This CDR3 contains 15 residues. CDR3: CASSEGQGAGYEQYF. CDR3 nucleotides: TGTGCCAGCAGCGAGGGACAGGGGGCGGGGTACGAGCAGTACTTC.

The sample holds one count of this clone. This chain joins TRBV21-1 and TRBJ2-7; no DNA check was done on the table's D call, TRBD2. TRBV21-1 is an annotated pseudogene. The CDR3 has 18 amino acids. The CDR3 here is CASSKRGTSGPPSYEQYF. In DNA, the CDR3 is TGTGCCAGCAGCAAACGTGGGACTAGCGGGCCACCTTCCTACGAGCAGTACTTC.

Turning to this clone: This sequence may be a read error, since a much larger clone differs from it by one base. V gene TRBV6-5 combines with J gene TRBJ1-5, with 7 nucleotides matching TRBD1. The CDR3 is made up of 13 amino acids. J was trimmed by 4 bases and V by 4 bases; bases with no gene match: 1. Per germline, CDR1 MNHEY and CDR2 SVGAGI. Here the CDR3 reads CASSWTGNQPQHF. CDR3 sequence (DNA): TGTGCCAGCAGTTGGACAGGAAATCAGCCCCAGCATTTT.

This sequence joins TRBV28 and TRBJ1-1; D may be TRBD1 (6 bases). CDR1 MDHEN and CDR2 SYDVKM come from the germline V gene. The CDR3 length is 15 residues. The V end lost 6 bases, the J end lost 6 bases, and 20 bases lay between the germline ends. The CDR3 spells CASRAGERFFAEAFF. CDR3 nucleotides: TGTGCCAGCAGGGCAGGGGAAAGGTTTTTCGCTGAAGCTTTCTTT.

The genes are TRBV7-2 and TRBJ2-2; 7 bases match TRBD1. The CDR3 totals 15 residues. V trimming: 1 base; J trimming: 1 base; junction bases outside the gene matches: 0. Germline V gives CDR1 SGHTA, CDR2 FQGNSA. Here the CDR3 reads CASSLGQGNTGELFF. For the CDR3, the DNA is TGTGCCAGCAGCTTAGGACAGGGGAACACCGGGGAGCTGTTTTTT.

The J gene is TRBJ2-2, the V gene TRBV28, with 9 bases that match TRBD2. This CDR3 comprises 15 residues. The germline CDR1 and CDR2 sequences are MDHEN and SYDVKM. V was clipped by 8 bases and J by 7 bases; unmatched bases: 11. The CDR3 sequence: CASVEAGGQNGELFF. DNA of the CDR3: TGTGCCAGCGTAGAGGCGGGAGGGCAAAACGGGGAGCTGTTTTTT.

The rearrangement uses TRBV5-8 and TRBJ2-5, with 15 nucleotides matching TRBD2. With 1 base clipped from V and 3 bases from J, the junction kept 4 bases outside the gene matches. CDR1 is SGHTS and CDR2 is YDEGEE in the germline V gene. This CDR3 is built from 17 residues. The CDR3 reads CASSLRGLAGGEETQYF. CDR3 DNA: TGTGCCAGCAGCTTGCGAGGACTAGCGGGAGGGGAAGAGACCCAGTACTTC. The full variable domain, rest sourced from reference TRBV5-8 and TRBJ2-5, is EAGVTQSPTHLIKTRGQQATLRCSPISGHTSVYWYQQALGLGLQFLLWYDEGEERNRGNFPPRFSGRQFPNYSSELNVNALELEDSALYLCASSLRGLAGGEETQYFGPGTRLLVL.

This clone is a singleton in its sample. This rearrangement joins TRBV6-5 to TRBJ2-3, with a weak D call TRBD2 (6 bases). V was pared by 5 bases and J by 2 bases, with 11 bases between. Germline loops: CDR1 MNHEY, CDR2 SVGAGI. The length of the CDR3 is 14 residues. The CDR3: CASSKRANTDTQYF. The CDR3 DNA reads TGTGCCAGCAGTAAGCGGGCCAACACAGATACGCAGTATTTT.

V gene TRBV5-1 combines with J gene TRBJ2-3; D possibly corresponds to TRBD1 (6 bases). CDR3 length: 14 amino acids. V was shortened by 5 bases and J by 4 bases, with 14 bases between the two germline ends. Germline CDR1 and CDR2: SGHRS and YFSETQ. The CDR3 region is CASRLTGNADTQYF. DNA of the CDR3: TGCGCCAGCAGGCTAACAGGGAACGCAGATACGCAGTATTTT.

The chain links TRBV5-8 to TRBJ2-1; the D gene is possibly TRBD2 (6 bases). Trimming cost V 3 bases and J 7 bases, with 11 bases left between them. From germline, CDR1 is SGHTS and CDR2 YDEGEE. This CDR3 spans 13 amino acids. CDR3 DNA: TGTGCCAGCAGCTGGACCCTAGCGAATGAGCAGTTCTTC. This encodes CASSWTLANEQFF.

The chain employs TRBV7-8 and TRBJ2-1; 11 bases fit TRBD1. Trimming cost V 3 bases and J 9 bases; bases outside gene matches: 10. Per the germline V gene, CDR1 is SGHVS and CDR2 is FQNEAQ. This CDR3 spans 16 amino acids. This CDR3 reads CASSFIRGTGGLEQFF. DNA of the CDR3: TGTGCCAGCAGCTTTATCCGTGGGACAGGGGGACTTGAGCAGTTCTTC.

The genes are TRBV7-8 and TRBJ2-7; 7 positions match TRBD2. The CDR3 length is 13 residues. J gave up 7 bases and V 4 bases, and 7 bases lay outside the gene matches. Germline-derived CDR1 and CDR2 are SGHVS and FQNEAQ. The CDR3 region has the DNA TGTGCCAGCAGCTACTTGACTAGCAGGGAGCAGTACTTC. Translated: CASSYLTSREQYF.

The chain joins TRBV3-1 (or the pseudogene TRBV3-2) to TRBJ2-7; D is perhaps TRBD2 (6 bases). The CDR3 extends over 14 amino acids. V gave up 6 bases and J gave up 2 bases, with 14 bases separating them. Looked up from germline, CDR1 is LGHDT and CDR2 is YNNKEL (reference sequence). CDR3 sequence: CASSQSWGAYEQYF. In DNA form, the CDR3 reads TGTGCCAGCAGTCAGTCTTGGGGGGCCTACGAGCAGTACTTC.

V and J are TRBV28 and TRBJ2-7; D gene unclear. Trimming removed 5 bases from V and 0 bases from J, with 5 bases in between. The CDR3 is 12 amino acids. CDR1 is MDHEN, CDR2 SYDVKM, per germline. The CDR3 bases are TGTGCCAGCAGTCTCCGCTCCTACGAGCAGTACTTC. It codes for CASSLRSYEQYF.

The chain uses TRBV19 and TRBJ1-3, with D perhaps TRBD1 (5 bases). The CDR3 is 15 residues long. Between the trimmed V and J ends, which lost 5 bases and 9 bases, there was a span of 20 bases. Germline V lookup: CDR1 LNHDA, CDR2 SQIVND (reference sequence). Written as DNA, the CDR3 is TGTGCCAGTAGTTTCTCCGGGACGGGAGAACGCACCATATATTTT. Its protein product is CASSFSGTGERTIYF.

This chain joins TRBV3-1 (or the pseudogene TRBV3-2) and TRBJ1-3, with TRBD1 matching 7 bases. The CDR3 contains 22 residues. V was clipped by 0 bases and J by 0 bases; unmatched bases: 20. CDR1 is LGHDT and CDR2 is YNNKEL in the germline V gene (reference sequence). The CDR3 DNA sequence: TGTGCCAGCAGCCAAGAATATCTCGGGACAGCCGATATGGGTCACTCTGGAAACACCATATATTTT. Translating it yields CASSQEYLGTADMGHSGNTIYF.

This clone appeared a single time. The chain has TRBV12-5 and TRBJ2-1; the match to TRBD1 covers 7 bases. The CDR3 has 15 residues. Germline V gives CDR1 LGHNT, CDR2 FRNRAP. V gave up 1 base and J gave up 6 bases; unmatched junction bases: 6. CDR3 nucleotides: TGTGCTAGTGGTTTGGGCCAAACAGGGGTCAATGAGCAGTTCTTC. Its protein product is CASGLGQTGVNEQFF.

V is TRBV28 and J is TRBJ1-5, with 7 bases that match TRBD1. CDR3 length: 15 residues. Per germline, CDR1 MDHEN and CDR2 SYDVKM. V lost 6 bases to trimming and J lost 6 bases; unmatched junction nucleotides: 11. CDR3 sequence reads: CASRSPGTVSQPQHF. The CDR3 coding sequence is TGTGCCAGCAGATCTCCCGGGACAGTAAGTCAGCCCCAGCATTTT.

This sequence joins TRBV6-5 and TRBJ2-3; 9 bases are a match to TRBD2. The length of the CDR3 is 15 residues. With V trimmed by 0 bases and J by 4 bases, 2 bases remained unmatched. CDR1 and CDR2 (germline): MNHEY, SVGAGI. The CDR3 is CASSYSASGADTQYF. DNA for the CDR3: TGTGCCAGCAGTTACTCGGCTAGCGGGGCAGATACGCAGTATTTT.